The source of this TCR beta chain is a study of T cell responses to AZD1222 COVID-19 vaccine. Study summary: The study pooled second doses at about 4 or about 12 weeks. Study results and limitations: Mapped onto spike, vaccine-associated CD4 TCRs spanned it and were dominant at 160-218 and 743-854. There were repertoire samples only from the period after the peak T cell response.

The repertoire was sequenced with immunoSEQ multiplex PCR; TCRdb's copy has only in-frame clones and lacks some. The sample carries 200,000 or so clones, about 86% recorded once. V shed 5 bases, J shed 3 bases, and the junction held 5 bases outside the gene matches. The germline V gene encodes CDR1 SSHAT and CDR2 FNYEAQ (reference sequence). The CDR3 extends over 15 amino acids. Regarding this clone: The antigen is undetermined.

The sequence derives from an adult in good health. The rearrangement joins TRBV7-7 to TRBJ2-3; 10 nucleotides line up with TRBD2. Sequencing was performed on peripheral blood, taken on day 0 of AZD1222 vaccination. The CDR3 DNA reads TGTGCCAGCAGCCCGAGCGGGGGGGCGACAGATACGCAGTATTTT. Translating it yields CASSPSGGATDTQYF.